The rows below give T cell receptor beta chains drawn from one sample of a study of blood T cell repertoires in COVID-19. Generated by immunoSEQ multiplex PCR, the TCRdb table keeps only in-frame clones and is missing some. The sample holds under 350,000 clones, about nine tenths seen once. What was sequenced was PBMCs or T cells enriched from blood (not recorded which). Receptor source: a woman aged 60-75 years who had recovered from COVID-19. Each CDR3 is given without its conserved first and last residue.

V gene	J gene	CDR3 protein
TRBV6-5	TRBJ1-2	ASSYYRDRGYGYT
TRBV28	TRBJ2-7	ASSFGLASRGQY
TRBV18	TRBJ1-1	ASSPGQGMNTEAF
TRBV14	TRBJ2-7	ASSRGGTGLFEQY
TRBV7-9	TRBJ1-2	ASSLVGTGEGT
TRBV2	TRBJ1-6	ASTLISPLH
TRBV6-5	TRBJ2-5	ASNKIAGGAETQY
TRBV11-2	TRBJ1-1	ASSYPGRDFEAF
TRBV5-1	TRBJ1-5	ASRVGYEDQPQH
TRBV14	TRBJ2-7	ASSQDWESYEQY
TRBV7-6	TRBJ2-5	ASSLAGTVQETQY
TRBV15	TRBJ1-2	ATSAGTNYGYT
TRBV12-3/TRBV12-4	TRBJ2-7	ASSFFRYEQY
TRBV28	TRBJ1-6	ASSRQGYNSPLH
TRBV9	TRBJ1-6	ASTREPDSPLH
TRBV15	TRBJ1-2	ATSREGAGYGYT
TRBV7-9	TRBJ2-1	ASSLDGRISYNEQF
TRBV9	TRBJ2-7	ASSPGASGGTYEQY
TRBV19	TRBJ2-1	ASTLGDSQYNEQF
TRBV27	TRBJ1-6	ASSLRTGLRWNSPLH
TRBV2	TRBJ1-2	ASSSDRGLLYGYT
TRBV30	TRBJ1-2	AWIRKSGQRNWGYT
TRBV5-8	TRBJ2-2	ASSPSGGTGELF
TRBV30	TRBJ1-2	AWSLFFGGPNYGYT
TRBV6-2/TRBV6-3	TRBJ1-2	ASSYSAYGYT
TRBV29-1	TRBJ1-1	SVEDRQGLGAF
TRBV30	TRBJ1-1	AWSVAGGEAF
TRBV5-1	TRBJ1-1	ASSFRDSEAF
TRBV28	TRBJ2-7	ASSINYRVEQY
TRBV15	TRBJ2-4	ATSRVGSLNIQY
TRBV5-1	TRBJ1-2	ASSLAAGRPGGYT
TRBV7-9	TRBJ2-1	ASSYQPTSSFYNEQF
TRBV10-3	TRBJ2-2	AIRGLSSDTGELF
TRBV30	TRBJ2-7	AWSRDRPYEQY
TRBV24-1	TRBJ2-5	ATSDPGQGGETQY
TRBV27	TRBJ2-3	ASGVSADTQY
TRBV5-1	TRBJ2-1	ASSLGVSSYNEQF
TRBV11-2	TRBJ2-1	ASSLLGLGLEQF
TRBV5-1	TRBJ2-7	ASSFTGETYEQY
TRBV7-3	TRBJ2-3	ASSLALAGGADTQY
TRBV2	TRBJ1-5	ASSEGGNSNQPQH
TRBV20-1	TRBJ1-3	SASTGNSPSGNTIY
TRBV9	TRBJ1-2	ASSVGTGDGYT
TRBV19	TRBJ1-5	ASSQGPGEGGNQPQH
TRBV7-3	TRBJ2-2	ASSLIGLTGELF
TRBV12-3/TRBV12-4	TRBJ1-5	ASIRTGNQAQH
TRBV29-1	TRBJ1-2	SMLGGFGGYT